The 18 T cell receptor beta chains below come from one sample, sequenced in a study of human T cells and chemical hapten exposure. The time point here: patch test 3, about 24 weeks after DPC sensitization. The treatment: therapeutic diphenylcyclopropenone sensitization with weekly scalp DPC. TCRdb itself ran the RACE reads through MiXCR, one entry per CDR3 protein. The table has more than 70,000 distinct CDR3 sequences, around 9.9% seen once. The starting material was whole blood, obtained in connection with sensitization to the hapten diphenylcyclopropenone (DPC). Receptors originate from a woman aged 25 to 45 with alopecia areata. Some clones in this sample may be carry-over from other donors' samples.

This clonotype occurred a few times. The chain uses TRBV6-1 and TRBJ2-3; maybe TRBD2 (5 bases). CDR3 length: 16 residues. CDR1 is MNHNS and CDR2 is SASEGT in the germline V gene. Trimming cost V 4 bases and J 1 base, with 15 bases left between them. DNA for the CDR3: TGTGCCAGCAGTGGAATGGACTCCCTTCGCACAGATACGCAGTATTTT. Translating gives CASSGMDSLRTDTQYF.

This clonotype was seen ten or more times. Written as DNA, the CDR3 is TGTGCCAGTACAGGGGGAACTCATTTGACTGAAGCTTTCTTT. The encoded protein is CASTGGTHLTEAFF. The rearrangement links TRBV7-9 to TRBJ1-1; 8 positions agree with TRBD1. The CDR3 loop spans 14 amino acids. J was trimmed by 5 bases and V by 9 bases; bases with no gene match: 11. In germline, CDR1 is SEHNR, CDR2 FQNEAQ (reference sequence). Drawing the rest from reference TRBV7-9 and TRBJ1-1, the complete variable domain is DTGVSQNPRHKITKRGQNVTFRCDPISEHNRLYWYRQTLGQGPEFLTYFQNEAQLEKSRLLSDRFSAERPKGSFSTLEIQRTEQGDSAMYLCASTGGTHLTEAFFGQGTRLTVV.

Many counts were recorded for this clonotype. V usage is TRBV3-1 and J usage is TRBJ2-5, with 8 bases that match TRBD1. Germline V gene data show CDR1 as LGHDT and CDR2 as YNNKEL (reference sequence). The ends lost 6 bases at V and 5 bases at J; junction bases unmatched: 2. This CDR3 spans 12 amino acids. CDR3 nucleotides: TGTGCCAGCAGTCGGACAGGGGAGACCCAGTACTTC. It translates to CASSRTGETQYF.

This clonotype was recorded a few times. The chain joins TRBV2 to TRBJ2-1; D not resolved. Germline V CDR1 and CDR2: SNHLY, FYNNEI. Trimming stripped 8 bases from V and 0 bases from J, with 14 bases between. CDR3 length: 15 amino acids. CDR3: CASRKGRSSYNEQFF. Written as DNA, the CDR3 is TGTGCCAGCCGAAAAGGTAGGAGCTCCTACAATGAGCAGTTCTTC.

The rearrangement joins TRBV24-1 to TRBJ2-1; no reliable D call. This CDR3 comprises 14 residues. V was clipped by 0 bases and J by 4 bases, with 6 bases between them. Germline loops: CDR1 KGHDR, CDR2 SFDVKD. CDR3 coding DNA: TGTGCCACCAGTGATTTGAAGGAGTACAATGAGCAGTTCTTC. Amino acids: CATSDLKEYNEQFF.

The J gene is TRBJ2-1, the V gene TRBV7-9; 7 bases are a match to TRBD1. CDR3 size: 15 residues. V gave up 5 bases and J gave up 5 bases; unmatched junction bases: 9. The V gene's germline CDR1 is SEHNR and CDR2 FQNEAQ (reference sequence). The CDR3 nucleotides are TGTGCCAGCAGCGAAACAGGGGCCGCGAACAATGAGCAGTTCTTC. Its protein product is CASSETGAANNEQFF.

This clonotype showed up many times. This rearrangement joins TRBV7-9 to TRBJ2-7, with TRBD2 matching over 9 bases. The CDR3 sequence is 16 residues long. With V trimmed by 7 bases and J by 6 bases, 16 bases remained unmatched. Germline V lookup: CDR1 SEHNR, CDR2 FQNEAQ (reference sequence). The CDR3 bases are TGTGCCAGCAACTCTGGTAGCGGGGGCCGAGGGGGCGAGCAGTACTTC. Its translation is CASNSGSGGRGGEQYF.

The genes are TRBV4-3 and TRBJ2-1; 8 bases match TRBD1. This CDR3 is built from 17 residues. Germline trimming cut 4 bases from V and 8 bases from J; bases unmatched to any gene: 16. Per the germline V gene, CDR1 is LGHNA and CDR2 is YSLEER. Here the CDR3 reads CASSRTGGRPPSHEQFF. The CDR3 DNA is TGCGCCAGCAGCCGAACAGGGGGGAGGCCCCCGTCCCATGAGCAGTTCTTC.

The chain carries TRBV6-5 and TRBJ1-5, with D possibly being TRBD1 (5 bases). V was cut by 5 bases and J by 7 bases, with 12 bases left in between. Germline loops: CDR1 MNHEY, CDR2 SVGAGI. The CDR3 is 13 amino acids. Here the CDR3 reads CASSVGGTQPQHF. The CDR3, as DNA: TGTGCCAGCAGTGTCGGGGGGACGCAGCCCCAGCATTTT.

This clonotype appeared many times. The CDR3 loop reads CSARPSGRGEETQYF. The CDR3 DNA reads as TGCAGTGCGCGCCCTAGCGGGAGGGGGGAAGAGACCCAGTACTTC. The rearrangement joins TRBV20-1 to TRBJ2-5, with TRBD2 matching 12 bases. This CDR3 spans 15 amino acids. The germline CDR1 and CDR2 sequences are DFQATT and SNEGSKA (reference sequence). J gave up 3 bases and V 6 bases, and 8 bases lay outside the gene matches.

This clonotype was observed at least ten times. This chain joins TRBV6-5 and TRBJ1-1; 7 bases match TRBD1. CDR3 size: 13 residues. CDR1 is MNHEY and CDR2 is SVGAGI in the germline V gene. Trimming at V came to 8 bases and at J to 5 bases, leaving 8 bases not matched to a gene. The CDR3 DNA follows: TGTGCCAGCCAAGGGGGCTTTAGGACTGAAGCTTTCTTT. Translation gives CASQGGFRTEAFF.

DNA of the CDR3: TGCAGCGCTCGAGTATTCACCGGGGAGCTGTTTTTT. Protein sequence: CSARVFTGELFF. The V call is TRBV29-1, the J call TRBJ2-2; D is unclear. The V and J ends lost 7 bases and 4 bases respectively, with 10 bases between them. CDR1 SQVTM and CDR2 ANQGSEA come from the germline V gene. This CDR3 is 12 amino acids long.

This clonotype was recorded at least ten times. This chain joins TRBV28 and TRBJ1-1; D unclear. Trimming cost V 6 bases and J 0 bases, with 17 bases left between them. The CDR3 totals 16 residues. The germline V gene encodes CDR1 MDHEN and CDR2 SYDVKM. DNA for the CDR3: TGTGCCAGCAGAACCCGCCGACGGATCTTGAACACTGAAGCTTTCTTT. It codes for CASRTRRRILNTEAFF.

This clonotype was picked up many times. The V call is TRBV12-3 or TRBV12-4, the J call TRBJ1-1, with TRBD1 as a possible D gene (6 bases). V shed 6 bases and J shed 5 bases, with 10 bases lying between them. The CDR3 totals 12 residues. DNA for the CDR3: TGTGCCAGCAGCCTAGGACAGACTGAAGCTTTCTTT. Translating it yields CASSLGQTEAFF.

This clonotype was counted ten times or more. The chain has TRBV20-1 and TRBJ1-5, with a possible D match to TRBD1 (6 bases). Looked up from germline, CDR1 is DFQATT and CDR2 is SNEGSKA (reference sequence). V lost 2 bases and J 7 bases, leaving 12 bases between the germline ends. This CDR3 region has 13 residues. The CDR3 region has the DNA TGCAGTGCTAGATGGTCAGGGGAACAGCCCCAGCATTTT. Protein product: CSARWSGEQPQHF.

At least ten counts were recorded for this clonotype. The J gene is TRBJ2-1, the V gene TRBV20-1; D gene unclear. Trimming left V 0 bases short and J 0 bases short, with 12 bases between. Germline V gene lookup returns CDR1 DFQATT and CDR2 SNEGSKA (reference sequence). The CDR3 sequence is 16 residues long. The CDR3 is CSARDPPRSSYNEQFF. DNA of the CDR3: TGCAGTGCTAGAGATCCCCCCCGAAGCTCCTACAATGAGCAGTTCTTC.

This clonotype was detected many times. This sequence joins TRBV7-7 and TRBJ2-3; no clear D gene. Germline CDR1 reads SSHAT; CDR2 reads FNYEAQ (reference sequence). This CDR3 contains 13 residues. Trimming took off 3 bases at V and 2 bases at J, with 6 bases between the two ends. The chain's CDR3 is CASSLGSTDTQYF. The CDR3 DNA follows: TGTGCCAGCAGCTTGGGGTCCACAGATACGCAGTATTTT.

This clonotype was recorded many times. This chain uses TRBV18 with TRBJ2-1; the D is unclear. V was trimmed by 0 bases and J by 7 bases, leaving 10 bases between them. Germline V gives CDR1 KGHSH, CDR2 LQKENI. CDR3 length: 14 residues. DNA for the CDR3: TGTGCCAGCTCACCACCGGTGTCCCAGAATGAGCAGTTCTTC. Translating it yields CASSPPVSQNEQFF.